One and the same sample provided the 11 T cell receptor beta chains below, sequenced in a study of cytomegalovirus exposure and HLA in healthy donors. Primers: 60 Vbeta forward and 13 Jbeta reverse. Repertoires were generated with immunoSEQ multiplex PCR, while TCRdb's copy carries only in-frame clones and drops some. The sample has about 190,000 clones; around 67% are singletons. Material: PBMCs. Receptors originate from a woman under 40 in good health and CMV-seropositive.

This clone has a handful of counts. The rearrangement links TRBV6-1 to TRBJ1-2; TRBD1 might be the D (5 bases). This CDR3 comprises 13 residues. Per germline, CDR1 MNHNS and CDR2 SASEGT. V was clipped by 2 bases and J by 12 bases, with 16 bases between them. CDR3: CASSERGSALNTF. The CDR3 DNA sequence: TGTGCCAGCAGTGAAAGGGGTTCAGCTTTGAACACCTTC.

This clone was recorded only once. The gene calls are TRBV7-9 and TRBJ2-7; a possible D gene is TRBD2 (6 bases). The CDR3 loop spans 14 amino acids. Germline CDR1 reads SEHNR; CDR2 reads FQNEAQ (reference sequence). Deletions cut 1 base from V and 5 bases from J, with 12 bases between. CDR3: CASSLGPGVHEQYF. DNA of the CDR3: TGTGCCAGCAGCTTAGGGCCGGGGGTCCACGAGCAGTACTTC.

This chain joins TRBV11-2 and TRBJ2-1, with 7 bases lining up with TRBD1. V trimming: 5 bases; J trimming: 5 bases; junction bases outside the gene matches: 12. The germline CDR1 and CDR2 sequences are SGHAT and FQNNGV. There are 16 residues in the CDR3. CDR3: CASSPNWGQKNNEQFF. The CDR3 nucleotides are TGTGCCAGCAGCCCCAACTGGGGACAGAAAAACAATGAGCAGTTCTTC.

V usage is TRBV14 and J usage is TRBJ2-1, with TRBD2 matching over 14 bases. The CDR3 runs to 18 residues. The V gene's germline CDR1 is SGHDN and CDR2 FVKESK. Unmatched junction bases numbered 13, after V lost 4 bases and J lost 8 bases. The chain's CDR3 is CASSPIGTSGSVGDEQFF. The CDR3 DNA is TGTGCCAGCAGCCCTATTGGGACTAGCGGGAGTGTGGGCGATGAGCAGTTCTTC.

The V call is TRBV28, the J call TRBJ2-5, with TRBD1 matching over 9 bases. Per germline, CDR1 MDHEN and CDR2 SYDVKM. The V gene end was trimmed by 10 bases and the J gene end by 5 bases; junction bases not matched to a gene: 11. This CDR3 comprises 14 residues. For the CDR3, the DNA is TGTGCCAACCGGACCGGGACAGGGTACGAGACCCAGTACTTC. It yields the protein CANRTGTGYETQYF. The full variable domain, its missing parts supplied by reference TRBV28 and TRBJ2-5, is DVKVTQSSRYLVKRTGEKVFLECVQDMDHENMFWYRQDPGLGLRLIYFSYDVKMKEKGDIPEGYSVSREKKERFSLILESASTNQTSMYLCANRTGTGYETQYFGPGTRLLVL.

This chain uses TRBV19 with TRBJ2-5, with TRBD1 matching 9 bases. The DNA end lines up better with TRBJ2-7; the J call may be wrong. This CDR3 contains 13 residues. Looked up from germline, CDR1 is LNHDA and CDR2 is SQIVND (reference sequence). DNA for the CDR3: TGTGCCAGTGGACAGGGGAAAGGGTACGAGCAGTACTTC. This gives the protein CASGQGKGYEQYF.

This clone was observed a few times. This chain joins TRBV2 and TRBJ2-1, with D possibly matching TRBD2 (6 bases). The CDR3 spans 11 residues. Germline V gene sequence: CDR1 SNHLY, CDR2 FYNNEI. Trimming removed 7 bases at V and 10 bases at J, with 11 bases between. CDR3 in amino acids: CASTGLLEQFF. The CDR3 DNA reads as TGTGCCAGCACTGGACTACTGGAGCAGTTCTTC.

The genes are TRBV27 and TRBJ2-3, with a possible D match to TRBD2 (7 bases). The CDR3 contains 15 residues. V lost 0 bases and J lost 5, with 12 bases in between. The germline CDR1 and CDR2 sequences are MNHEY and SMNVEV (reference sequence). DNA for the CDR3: TGTGCCAGCAGTTTATCTCCGGGGGGACAAGATACGCAGTATTTT. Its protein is CASSLSPGGQDTQYF.

The chain's CDR3 is CASSPGTANTEAFF. The CDR3, as DNA: TGTGCCAGCAGCCCCGGGACAGCAAACACTGAAGCTTTCTTT. V gene TRBV28 combines with J gene TRBJ1-1; 7 nucleotides match TRBD1. This CDR3 region has 14 residues. V was clipped by 6 bases and J by 2 bases; unmatched bases: 6. Germline V CDR1 and CDR2: MDHEN, SYDVKM.

The CDR3 DNA is TGTGCCAGCACCCCGGCGGGGTTGAACACTGAAGCTTTCTTT. Residues: CASTPAGLNTEAFF. The chain carries TRBV5-6 and TRBJ1-1; no firm D call. V lost 6 bases and J lost 0, with 12 bases in between. The CDR3 loop spans 14 amino acids. Germline V gene lookup returns CDR1 SGHDT and CDR2 YYEEEE.

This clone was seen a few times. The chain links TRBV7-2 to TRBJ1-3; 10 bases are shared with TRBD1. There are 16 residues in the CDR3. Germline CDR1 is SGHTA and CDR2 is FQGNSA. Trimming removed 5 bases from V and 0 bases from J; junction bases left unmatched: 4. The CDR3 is CASSPRDRGSGNTIYF. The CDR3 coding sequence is TGTGCCAGCAGCCCGAGGGACAGGGGCTCTGGAAACACCATATATTTT.